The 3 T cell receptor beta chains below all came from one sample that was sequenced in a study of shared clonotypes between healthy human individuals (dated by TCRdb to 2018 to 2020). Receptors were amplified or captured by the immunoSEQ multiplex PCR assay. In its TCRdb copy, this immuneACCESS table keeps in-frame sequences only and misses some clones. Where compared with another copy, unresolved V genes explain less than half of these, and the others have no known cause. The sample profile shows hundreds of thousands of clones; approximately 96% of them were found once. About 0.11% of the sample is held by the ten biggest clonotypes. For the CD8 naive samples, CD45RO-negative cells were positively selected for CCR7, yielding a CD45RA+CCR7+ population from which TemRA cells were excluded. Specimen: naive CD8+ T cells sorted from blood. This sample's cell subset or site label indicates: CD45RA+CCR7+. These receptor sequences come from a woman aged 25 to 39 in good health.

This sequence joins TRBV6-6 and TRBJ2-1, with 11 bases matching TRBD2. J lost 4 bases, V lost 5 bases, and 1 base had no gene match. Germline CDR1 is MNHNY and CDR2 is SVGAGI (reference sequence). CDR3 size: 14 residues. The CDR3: CASSGTSGYNEQFF. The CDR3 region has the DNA TGTGCCAGCAGTGGGACTAGCGGTTACAATGAGCAGTTCTTC.

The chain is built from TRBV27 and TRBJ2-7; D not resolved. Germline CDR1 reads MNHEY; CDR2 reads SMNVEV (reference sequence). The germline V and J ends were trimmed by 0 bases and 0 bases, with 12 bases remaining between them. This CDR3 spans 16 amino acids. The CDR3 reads CASSLSLIGPSYEQYF. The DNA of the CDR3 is TGTGCCAGCAGTTTATCGCTCATTGGTCCCTCCTACGAGCAGTACTTC.

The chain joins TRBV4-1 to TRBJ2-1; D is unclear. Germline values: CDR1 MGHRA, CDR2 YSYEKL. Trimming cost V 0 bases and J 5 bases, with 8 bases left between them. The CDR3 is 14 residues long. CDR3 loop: CASSQDWEDNEQFF. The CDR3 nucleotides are TGCGCCAGCAGCCAAGATTGGGAAGACAATGAGCAGTTCTTC.